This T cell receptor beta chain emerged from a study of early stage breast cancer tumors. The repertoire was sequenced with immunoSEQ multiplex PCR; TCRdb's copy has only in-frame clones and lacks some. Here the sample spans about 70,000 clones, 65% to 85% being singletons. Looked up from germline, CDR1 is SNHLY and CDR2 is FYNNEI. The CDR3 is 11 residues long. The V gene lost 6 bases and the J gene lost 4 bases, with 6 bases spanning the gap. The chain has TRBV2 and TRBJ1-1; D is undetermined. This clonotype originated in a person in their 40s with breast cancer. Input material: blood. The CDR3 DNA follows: TGTGCCAGCAGAACGGGCACTGAAGCTTTCTTT. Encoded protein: CASRTGTEAFF.